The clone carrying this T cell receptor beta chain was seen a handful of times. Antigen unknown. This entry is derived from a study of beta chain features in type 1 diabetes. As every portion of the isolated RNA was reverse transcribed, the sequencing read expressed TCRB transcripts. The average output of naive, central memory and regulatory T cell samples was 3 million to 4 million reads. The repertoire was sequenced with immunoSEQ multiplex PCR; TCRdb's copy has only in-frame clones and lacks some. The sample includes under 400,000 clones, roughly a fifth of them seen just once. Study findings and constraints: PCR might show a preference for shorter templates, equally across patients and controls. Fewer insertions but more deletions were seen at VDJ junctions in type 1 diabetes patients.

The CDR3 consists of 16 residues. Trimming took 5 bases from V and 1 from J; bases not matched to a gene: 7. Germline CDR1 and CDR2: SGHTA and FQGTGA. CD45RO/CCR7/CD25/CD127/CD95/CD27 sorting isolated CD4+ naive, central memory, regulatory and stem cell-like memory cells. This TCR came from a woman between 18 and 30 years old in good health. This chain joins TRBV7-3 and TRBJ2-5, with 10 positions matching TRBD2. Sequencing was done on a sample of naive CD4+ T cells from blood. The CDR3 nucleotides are TGTGCCAGCAGCCGGACTAGCGGCCAATTCCAAGAGACCCAGTACTTC. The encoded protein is CASSRTSGQFQETQYF.